One and the same sample provided the 6 T cell receptor beta chains below, sequenced in a study of neoadjuvant anti-PD-1 for oral cavity cancer. Assay used: immunoSEQ multiplex PCR; TCRdb lists only in-frame clones, some missing. The sample lists 5,500 to 8,000 clones; around 40% were seen once. Sequencing used tumor tissue, obtained before nivolumab (anti-PD-1) treatment. The receptor set was obtained from a person between 40 and 85 years old with oral cavity squamous cell carcinoma.

The chain joins TRBV7-3 to TRBJ2-1; 7 positions agree with TRBD1. Germline V gene data show CDR1 as SGHTA and CDR2 as FQGTGA. Trimming removed 5 bases from V and 9 bases from J; junction bases left unmatched: 7. CDR3 length equals 13 residues. The CDR3 sequence is CASSRGQAGEQFF. The CDR3 region has the DNA TGTGCCAGCAGCCGCGGACAGGCGGGTGAGCAGTTCTTC. The full variable domain, with the rest looked up from reference TRBV7-3 and TRBJ2-1, is GAGVSQTPSNKVTEKGKYVELRCDPISGHTALYWYRQSLGQGPEFLIYFQGTGAADDSGLPNDRFFAVRPEGSVSTLKIQRTERGDSAVYLCASSRGQAGEQFFGPGTRLTVL.

This clone was seen a handful of times. The rearrangement joins TRBV30 to TRBJ1-5; 8 bases agree with TRBD1. J gave up 4 bases and V 0 bases, and 8 bases lay outside the gene matches. The germline CDR1 and CDR2 sequences are GTSNPN and SVGIG (reference sequence). This CDR3 is 16 amino acids long. CDR3 amino acids: CAWSVSGQGGNQPQHF. The DNA for the CDR3 is TGTGCCTGGAGTGTATCCGGACAGGGAGGGAATCAGCCCCAGCATTTT.

The rearrangement joins TRBV6-1 to TRBJ1-1; 8 bases line up with TRBD1. CDR3 length equals 14 residues. Per germline, CDR1 MNHNS and CDR2 SASEGT. V lost 4 bases and J lost 3; bases outside the gene matches: 4. The CDR3: CASSADRADTEAFF. The CDR3 nucleotides read TGTGCCAGCAGTGCGGACAGGGCGGACACTGAAGCTTTCTTT.

This clone was picked up one time. This chain links TRBV7-2 with TRBJ1-2, with a possible D match to TRBD1 (5 bases). Germline loops: CDR1 SGHTA, CDR2 FQGNSA. The CDR3 contains 13 residues. Between the trimmed V and J ends, which lost 5 bases and 4 bases, there was a span of 11 bases. The CDR3, as DNA: TGTGCCAGCAGCCGAGACAGCACCTATGGCTACACCTTC. Protein: CASSRDSTYGYTF.

V and J are TRBV7-9 and TRBJ2-3; D is unresolved. Germline lookup yields CDR1 SEHNR and CDR2 FQNEAQ (reference sequence). Trimming removed 4 bases from V and 5 bases from J, with 19 bases in between. The CDR3 loop spans 16 amino acids. CDR3 nucleotides: TGTGCCAGCAGCTACCACTGGCCCCCTGCTGGAGATACGCAGTATTTT. Translating gives CASSYHWPPAGDTQYF. The full variable domain, its missing parts supplied by reference TRBV7-9 and TRBJ2-3, is DTGVSQNPRHKITKRGQNVTFRCDPISEHNRLYWYRQTLGQGPEFLTYFQNEAQLEKSRLLSDRFSAERPKGSFSTLEIQRTEQGDSAMYLCASSYHWPPAGDTQYFGPGTRLTVL.

CDR3 sequence: CASSSRTGGPYNEQFF. In nucleotides, the CDR3 is TGTGCCAGCAGTTCTCGGACAGGGGGCCCCTACAATGAGCAGTTCTTC. The rearrangement joins TRBV27 to TRBJ2-1, with 11 nucleotides matching TRBD1. The V gene's germline CDR1 is MNHEY and CDR2 SMNVEV (reference sequence). The CDR3 is 16 amino acids. V was pared by 4 bases and J by 2 bases, with 4 bases of the junction left unmatched.